This record covers a single T cell receptor (beta chain). Its cognate antigen is unknown. This sample is part of a study of cytomegalovirus exposure and HLA in healthy donors. Whole-study results and caveats: Listed as cytomegalovirus-associated were 150 to 200 TCR beta chains.

V lost 8 bases, J lost 5 bases, and 7 bases lay in between. The CDR3 covers 11 residues. The germline V gene has CDR1 MNHEY and CDR2 SVGAGI. Vbeta (60) and Jbeta (13) primers were used in the PCR. TCRdb keeps only in-frame clones here, not all; method: immunoSEQ multiplex PCR. In total, the table holds around 150,000 clones. Sample: PBMCs. This clonotype was sampled from a woman aged 55-69 years in good health and CMV-seronegative. The chain carries TRBV6-5 and TRBJ1-5; D remains unclear. The CDR3 coding sequence is TGTGCCAGCGGAGCAGATCAGCCCCAGCATTTT. Its protein product is CASGADQPQHF.